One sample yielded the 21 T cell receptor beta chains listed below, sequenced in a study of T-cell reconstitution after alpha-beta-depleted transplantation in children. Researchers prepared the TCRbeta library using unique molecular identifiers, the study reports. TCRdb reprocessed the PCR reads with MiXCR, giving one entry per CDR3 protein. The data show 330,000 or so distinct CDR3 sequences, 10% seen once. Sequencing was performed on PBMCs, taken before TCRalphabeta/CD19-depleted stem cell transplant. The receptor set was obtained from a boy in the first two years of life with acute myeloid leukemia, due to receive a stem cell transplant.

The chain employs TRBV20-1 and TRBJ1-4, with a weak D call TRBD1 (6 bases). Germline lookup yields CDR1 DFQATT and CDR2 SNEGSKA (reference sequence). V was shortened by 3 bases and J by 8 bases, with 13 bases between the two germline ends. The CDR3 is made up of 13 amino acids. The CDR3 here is CSARYQGSEKLFF. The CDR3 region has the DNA TGCAGTGCTAGGTATCAGGGGAGCGAAAAACTGTTTTTT.

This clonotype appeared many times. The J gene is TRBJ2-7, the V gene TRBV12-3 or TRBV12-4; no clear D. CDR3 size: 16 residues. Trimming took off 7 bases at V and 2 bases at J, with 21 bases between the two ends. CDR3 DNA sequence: TGTGCCAGCACCCCCCCTCGCTCCCGCCCGCCCTACGAGCAGTACTTC. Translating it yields CASTPPRSRPPYEQYF.

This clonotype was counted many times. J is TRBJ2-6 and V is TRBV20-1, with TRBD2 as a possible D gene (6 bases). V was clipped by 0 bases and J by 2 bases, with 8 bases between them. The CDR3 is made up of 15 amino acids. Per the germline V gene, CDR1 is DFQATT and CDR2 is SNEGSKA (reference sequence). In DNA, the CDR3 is TGCAGTGCTAGAGATCAGCGGGCTGGGGCCAACGTCCTGACTTTC. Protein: CSARDQRAGANVLTF.

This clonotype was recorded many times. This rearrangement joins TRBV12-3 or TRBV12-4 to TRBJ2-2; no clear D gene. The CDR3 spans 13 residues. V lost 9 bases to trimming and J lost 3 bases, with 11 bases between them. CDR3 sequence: CASSGWDTGELFF. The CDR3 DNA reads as TGTGCCAGTAGTGGATGGGACACCGGGGAGCTGTTTTTT.

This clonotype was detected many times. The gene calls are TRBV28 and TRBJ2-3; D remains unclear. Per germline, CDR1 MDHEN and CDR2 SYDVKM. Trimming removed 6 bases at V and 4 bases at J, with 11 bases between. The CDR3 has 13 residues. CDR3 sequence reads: CASRRSLPDTQYF. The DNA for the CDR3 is TGTGCCAGCAGACGATCCCTCCCAGATACGCAGTATTTT.

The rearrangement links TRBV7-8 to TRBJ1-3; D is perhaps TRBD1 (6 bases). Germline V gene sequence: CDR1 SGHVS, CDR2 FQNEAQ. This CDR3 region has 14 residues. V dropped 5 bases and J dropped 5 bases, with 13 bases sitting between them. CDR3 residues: CASSPGAVRNTIYF. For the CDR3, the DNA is TGTGCCAGCAGCCCGGGGGCAGTCCGAAACACCATATATTTT.

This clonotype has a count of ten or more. CDR3 sequence: CASSQETPRYYEQYF. The CDR3 DNA follows: TGTGCCAGCAGCCAAGAAACTCCGCGGTACTACGAGCAGTACTTC. The chain recombines TRBV3-1 with TRBJ2-7; D uncertain. The length of the CDR3 is 15 residues. The V and J ends lost 0 bases and 3 bases respectively, with 12 bases between them. The germline V gene encodes CDR1 LGHDT and CDR2 YNNKEL (reference sequence).

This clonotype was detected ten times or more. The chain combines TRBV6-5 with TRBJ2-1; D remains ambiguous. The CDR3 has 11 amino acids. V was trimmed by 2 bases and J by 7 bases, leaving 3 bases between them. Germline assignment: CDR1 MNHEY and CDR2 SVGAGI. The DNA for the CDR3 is TGTGCCAGCAGTTACAATAATGAGCAGTTCTTC. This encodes CASSYNNEQFF.

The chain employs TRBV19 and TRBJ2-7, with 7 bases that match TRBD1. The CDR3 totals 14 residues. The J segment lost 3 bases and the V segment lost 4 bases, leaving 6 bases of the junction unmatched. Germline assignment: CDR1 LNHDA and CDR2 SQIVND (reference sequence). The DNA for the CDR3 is TGTGCCAGTAGTACTTGGGACAGCCTCTACGAGCAGTACTTC. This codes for CASSTWDSLYEQYF.

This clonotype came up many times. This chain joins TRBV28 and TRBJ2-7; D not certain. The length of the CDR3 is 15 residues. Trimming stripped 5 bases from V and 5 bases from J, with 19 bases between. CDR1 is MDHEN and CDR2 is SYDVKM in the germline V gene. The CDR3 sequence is CASSRHGVSSHEQYF. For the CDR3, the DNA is TGTGCCAGCAGTCGCCACGGAGTCAGTTCCCACGAGCAGTACTTC.

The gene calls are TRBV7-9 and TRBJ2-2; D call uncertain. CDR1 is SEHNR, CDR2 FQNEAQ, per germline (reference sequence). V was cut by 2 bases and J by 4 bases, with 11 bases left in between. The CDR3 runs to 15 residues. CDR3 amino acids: CASSLPGPGTGELFF. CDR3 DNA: TGTGCCAGCAGCTTACCGGGCCCGGGCACCGGGGAGCTGTTTTTT.

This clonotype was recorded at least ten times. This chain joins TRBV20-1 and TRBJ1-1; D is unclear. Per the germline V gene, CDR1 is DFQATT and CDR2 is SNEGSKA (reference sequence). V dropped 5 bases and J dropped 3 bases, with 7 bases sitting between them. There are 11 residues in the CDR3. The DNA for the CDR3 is TGCAGTGCTGCTGCGGACACTGAAGCTTTCTTT. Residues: CSAAADTEAFF.

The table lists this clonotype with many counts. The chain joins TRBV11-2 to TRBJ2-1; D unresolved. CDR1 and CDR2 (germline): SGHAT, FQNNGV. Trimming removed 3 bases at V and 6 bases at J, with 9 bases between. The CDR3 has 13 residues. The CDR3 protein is CASSLTLGNEQFF. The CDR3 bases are TGTGCCAGCAGCTTGACCCTGGGCAATGAGCAGTTCTTC.

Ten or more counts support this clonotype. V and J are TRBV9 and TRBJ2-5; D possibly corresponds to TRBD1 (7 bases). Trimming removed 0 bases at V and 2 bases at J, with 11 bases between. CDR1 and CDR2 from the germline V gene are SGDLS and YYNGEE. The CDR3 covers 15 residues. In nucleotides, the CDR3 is TGTGCCAGCAGCGTAGCGACAGGGAGGCAAGAGACCCAGTACTTC. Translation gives CASSVATGRQETQYF.

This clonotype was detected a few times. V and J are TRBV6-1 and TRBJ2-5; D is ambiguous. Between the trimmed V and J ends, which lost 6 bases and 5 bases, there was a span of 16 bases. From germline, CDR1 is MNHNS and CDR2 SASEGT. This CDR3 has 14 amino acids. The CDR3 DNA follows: TGTGCCAGCAGGGGCCACGCCACTGTGGAGACCCAGTACTTC. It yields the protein CASRGHATVETQYF.

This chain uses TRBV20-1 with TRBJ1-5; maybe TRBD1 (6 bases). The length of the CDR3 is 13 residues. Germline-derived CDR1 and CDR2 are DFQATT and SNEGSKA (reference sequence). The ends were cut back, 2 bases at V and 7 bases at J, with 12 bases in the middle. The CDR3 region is CSARIPGEQPQHF. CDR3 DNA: TGCAGTGCTAGAATCCCAGGGGAACAGCCCCAGCATTTT.

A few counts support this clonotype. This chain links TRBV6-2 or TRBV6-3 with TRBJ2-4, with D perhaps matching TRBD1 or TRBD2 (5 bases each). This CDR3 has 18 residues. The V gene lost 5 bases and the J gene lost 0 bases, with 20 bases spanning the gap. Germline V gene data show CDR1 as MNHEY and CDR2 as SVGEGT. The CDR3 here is CASSRTSGTFLAKNIQYF. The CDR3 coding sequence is TGTGCCAGCAGTAGAACCTCCGGGACCTTCTTAGCCAAAAACATTCAGTACTTC.

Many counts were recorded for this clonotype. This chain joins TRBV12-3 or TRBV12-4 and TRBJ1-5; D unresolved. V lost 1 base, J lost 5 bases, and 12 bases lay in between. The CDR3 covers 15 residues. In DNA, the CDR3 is TGTGCCAGCAGTTTAGGGGTTTATTGGTATCAGCCCCAGCATTTT. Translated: CASSLGVYWYQPQHF.

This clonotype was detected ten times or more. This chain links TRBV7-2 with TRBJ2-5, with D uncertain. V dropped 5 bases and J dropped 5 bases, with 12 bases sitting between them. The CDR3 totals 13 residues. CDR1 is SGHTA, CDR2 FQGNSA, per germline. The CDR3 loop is CASSPRFGETQYF. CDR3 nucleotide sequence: TGTGCCAGCAGCCCACGTTTCGGTGAGACCCAGTACTTC.

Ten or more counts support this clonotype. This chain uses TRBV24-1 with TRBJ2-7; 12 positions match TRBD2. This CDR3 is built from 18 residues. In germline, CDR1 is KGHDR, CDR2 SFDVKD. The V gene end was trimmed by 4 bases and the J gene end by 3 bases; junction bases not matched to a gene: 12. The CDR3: CATSDGRSTSGSIYEQYF. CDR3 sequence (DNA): TGTGCCACCAGTGACGGACGGTCGACTAGCGGGAGTATCTACGAGCAGTACTTC.

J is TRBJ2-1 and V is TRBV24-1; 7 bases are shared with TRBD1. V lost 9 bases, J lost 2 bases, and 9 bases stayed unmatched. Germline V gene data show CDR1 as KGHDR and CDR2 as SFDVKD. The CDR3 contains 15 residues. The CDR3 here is CATFYSGQTYNEQFF. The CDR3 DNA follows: TGTGCCACCTTTTATTCGGGACAGACCTACAATGAGCAGTTCTTC.